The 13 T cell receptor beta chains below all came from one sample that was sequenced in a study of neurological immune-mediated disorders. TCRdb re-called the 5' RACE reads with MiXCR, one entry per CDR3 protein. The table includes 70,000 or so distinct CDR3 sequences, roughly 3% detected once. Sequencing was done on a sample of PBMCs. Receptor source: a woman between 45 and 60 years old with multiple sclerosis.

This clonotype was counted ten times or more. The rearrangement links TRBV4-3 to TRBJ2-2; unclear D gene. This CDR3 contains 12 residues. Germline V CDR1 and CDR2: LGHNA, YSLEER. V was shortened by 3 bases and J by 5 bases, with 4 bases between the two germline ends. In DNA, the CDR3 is TGCGCCAGCAGCCAGGGGACCGGGGAGCTGTTTTTT. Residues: CASSQGTGELFF.

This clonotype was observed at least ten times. CDR3 residues: CASSETADYTDTQYF. CDR3 in DNA: TGTGCCAGCAGTGAAACAGCGGATTACACAGATACGCAGTATTTT. The chain couples TRBV25-1 to TRBJ2-3, with a tentative D call TRBD2 (5 bases). This CDR3 contains 15 residues. Per the germline V gene, CDR1 is MGHDK and CDR2 is SYGVNS. Trimming removed 2 bases from V and 2 bases from J, with 11 bases in between.

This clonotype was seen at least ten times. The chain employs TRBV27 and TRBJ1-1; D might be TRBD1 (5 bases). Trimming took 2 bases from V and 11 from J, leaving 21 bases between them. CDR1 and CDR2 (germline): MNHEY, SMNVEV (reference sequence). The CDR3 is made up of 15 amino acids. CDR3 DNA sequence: TGTGCCAGCAGTTTAGGTGGAACCGACACAGGAGGGGCTTTCTTT. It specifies CASSLGGTDTGGAFF.

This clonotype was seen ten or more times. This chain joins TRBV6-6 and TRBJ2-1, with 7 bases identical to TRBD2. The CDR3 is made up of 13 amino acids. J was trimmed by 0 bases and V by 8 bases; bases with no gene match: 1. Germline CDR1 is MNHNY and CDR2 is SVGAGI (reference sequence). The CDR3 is CASGRGSYNEQFF. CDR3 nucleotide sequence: TGTGCCAGCGGGAGGGGCTCCTACAATGAGCAGTTCTTC.

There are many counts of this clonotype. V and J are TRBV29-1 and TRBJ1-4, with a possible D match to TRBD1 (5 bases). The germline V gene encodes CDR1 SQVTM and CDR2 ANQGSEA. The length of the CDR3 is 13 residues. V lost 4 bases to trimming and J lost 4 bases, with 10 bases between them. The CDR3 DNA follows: TGCAGCGTTGGCTGGGGCCGTAATGAAAAACTGTTTTTT. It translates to CSVGWGRNEKLFF.

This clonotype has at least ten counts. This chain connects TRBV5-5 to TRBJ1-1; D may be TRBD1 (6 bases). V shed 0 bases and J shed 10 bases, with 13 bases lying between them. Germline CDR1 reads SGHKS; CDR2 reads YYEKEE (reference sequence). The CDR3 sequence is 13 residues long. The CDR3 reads CASSLAGAGGAFF. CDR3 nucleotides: TGTGCCAGCAGCTTGGCAGGGGCCGGGGGAGCTTTCTTT.

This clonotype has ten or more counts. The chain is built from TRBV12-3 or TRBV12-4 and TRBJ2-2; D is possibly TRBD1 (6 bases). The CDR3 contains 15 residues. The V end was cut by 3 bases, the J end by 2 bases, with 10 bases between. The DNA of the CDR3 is TGTGCCAGCAGTTTTTGGGGGCTTAACACCGGGGAGCTGTTTTTT. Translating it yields CASSFWGLNTGELFF.

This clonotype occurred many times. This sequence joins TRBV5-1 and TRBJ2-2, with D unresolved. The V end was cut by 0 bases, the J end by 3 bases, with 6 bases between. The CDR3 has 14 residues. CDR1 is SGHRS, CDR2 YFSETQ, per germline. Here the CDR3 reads CASSLVVDTGELFF. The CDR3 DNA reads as TGCGCCAGCAGCTTGGTAGTGGACACCGGGGAGCTGTTTTTT. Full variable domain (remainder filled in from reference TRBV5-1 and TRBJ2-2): KAGVTQTPRYLIKTRGQQVTLSCSPISGHRSVSWYQQTPGQGLQFLFEYFSETQRNKGNFPGRFSGRQFSNSRSEMNVSTLELGDSALYLCASSLVVDTGELFFGEGSRLTVL.

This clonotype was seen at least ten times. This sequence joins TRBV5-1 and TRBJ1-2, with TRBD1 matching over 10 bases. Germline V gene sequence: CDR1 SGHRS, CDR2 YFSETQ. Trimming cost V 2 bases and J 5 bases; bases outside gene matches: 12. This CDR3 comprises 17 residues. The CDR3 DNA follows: TGCGCCAGCAGCTTTGGAACAACTCCGGGACAGGGGTATGGCTACACCTTC. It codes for CASSFGTTPGQGYGYTF.

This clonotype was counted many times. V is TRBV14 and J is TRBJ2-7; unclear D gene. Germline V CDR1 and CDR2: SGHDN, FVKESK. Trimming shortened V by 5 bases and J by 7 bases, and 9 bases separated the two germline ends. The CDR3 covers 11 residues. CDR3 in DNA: TGTGCCAGCAGCTTAGTTAATGAGCAGTACTTC. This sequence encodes CASSLVNEQYF.

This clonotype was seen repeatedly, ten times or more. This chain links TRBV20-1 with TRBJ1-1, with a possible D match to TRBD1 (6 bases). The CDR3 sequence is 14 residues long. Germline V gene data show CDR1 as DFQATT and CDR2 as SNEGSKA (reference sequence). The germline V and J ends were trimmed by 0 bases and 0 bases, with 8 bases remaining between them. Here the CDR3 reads CSARDGGLNTEAFF. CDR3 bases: TGCAGTGCTAGAGACGGGGGGCTGAACACTGAAGCTTTCTTT.

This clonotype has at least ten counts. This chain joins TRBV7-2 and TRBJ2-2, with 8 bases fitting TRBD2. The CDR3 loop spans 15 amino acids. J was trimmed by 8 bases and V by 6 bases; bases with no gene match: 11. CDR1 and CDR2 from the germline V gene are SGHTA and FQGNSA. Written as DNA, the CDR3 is TGTGCCAGCAGACTTAAGGGACTAGATAGGGGGGAGCTGTTTTTT. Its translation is CASRLKGLDRGELFF. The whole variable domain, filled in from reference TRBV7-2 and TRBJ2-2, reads GAGVSQSPSNKVTEKGKDVELRCDPISGHTALYWYRQSLGQGLEFLIYFQGNSAPDKSGLPSDRFSAERTGGSVSTLTIQRTQQEDSAVYLCASRLKGLDRGELFFGEGSRLTVL.

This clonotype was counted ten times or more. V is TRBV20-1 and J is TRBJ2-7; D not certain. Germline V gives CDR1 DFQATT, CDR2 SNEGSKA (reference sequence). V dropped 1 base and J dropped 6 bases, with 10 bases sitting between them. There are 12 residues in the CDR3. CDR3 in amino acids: CSARGRLSEQYV. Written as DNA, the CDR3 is TGCAGTGCTAGAGGCAGGTTAAGCGAGCAGTACGTC.